This T cell receptor beta chain is drawn from a study of PD-1 blockade in classical Hodgkin lymphoma. Notes on the study in general: Patients with a complete response exhibited baseline diversity comparable to newly diagnosed patients.

About this clone itself: Its antigen remains unknown.

Time point denoted: cycle 4 day 1 (C4D1), after more than five weeks of nivolumab. Every patient had relapsed following autologous stem cell transplantation, and cohorts differed in brentuximab vedotin exposure. The CDR3 runs 16 residues. Germline CDR1 and CDR2: SGHTA and FQGNSA. The V and J ends lost 1 base and 5 bases, in that order; junction bases with no gene match: 9. Profiling relied on immunoSEQ multiplex PCR, and the TCRdb table lists in-frame clones only, not all of them. The sample consists of about 31,000 clones, about 80% of them appearing once. This chain uses TRBV7-2 with TRBJ2-5; 8 bases are a match to TRBD2. The receptor was derived from a human donor with classical Hodgkin lymphoma. The source was peripheral blood mononuclear cells (PBMCs), collected before the fourth cycle of nivolumab. As DNA, the CDR3 is TGTGCCAGCAGCTTAGGCATCCGGGGGGGCGGCGAGACCCAGTACTTC. Protein: CASSLGIRGGGETQYF.